The TCR beta chain under discussion was sequenced for a study of blood T cell repertoires in COVID-19 (TCRdb year 2020). Study-level background: Collaborator samples came from the United States, Italy and Spain and covered acute and convalescent phases of COVID-19. The material from the prospective study consisted of cDNA or gDNA derived from T cells, B-cell-depleted T cells, or PBMCs. Where available, HLA class I and class II types were taken from metadata supplied by the sample provider and were not determined by assay-based typing. Samples were obtained from the ongoing ImmuneRACE study (first 160 participants) and from 1,000 to 1,500 subjects provided by 6 global collaborators. Subjects who had been exposed to COVID-19, were actively infected with it, or had recovered from it provided the deeply sampled blood TCRbeta repertoires that made up the dataset. The sample metadata nearly always contained a de-identified subject ID, COVID-19 status, age in years and sex. The repertoires were released in a freely available public database meant as a resource for research on the immune response to SARS-CoV-2.

Collaborating institutions collected whole blood in K2EDTA tubes following their own protocols. For TCRbeta analysis, collaborator samples were shipped as frozen whole blood, as isolated PBMCs, or as DNA extracted from either sample type. Turning to this clone: Its antigen target is currently unknown. Base qualities were left out, and no much larger clone turns up one base away.

The study at large found these results: How much clinical and demographic metadata was included differed by source and by participant, and the metadata was provided uncurated.

TCRbeta CDR3 regions were amplified from genomic DNA using the immunoSEQ Assay, a bias-controlled multiplex PCR. In the source study's methods: The number of nucleated cells in each sample was estimated by amplification of reference gene primers within the assay. To quantify the absolute abundance of each unique TCRbeta CDR3 rearrangement, sequence reads were collapsed and filtered. Productive Simpson clonality was computed per sample as the square root of Simpson's diversity index over productive rearrangements. Entries here come from immuneACCESS through TCRdb and include only in-frame sequences with V and J called. Some clones fail to appear in such tables; in the studies checked, an unresolved V gene covers under half of the shortfall, and the cause of the remainder is unknown. The D gene and trimming were derived from the DNA, and the V and J assignments and clone size from that table. The sample profile shows roughly 130,000 clones; about 87% of them were found once. Of the sample, approximately 3.3% is held by the ten largest clones.

CDR1 is given as MNHEY and CDR2 as SVGAGI, both from the germline V gene. The CDR3 starts with the cysteine, ends with the phenylalanine, and has 15 residues. CDR3 DNA only is kept here, 45 bases in frame from base 1. Cut back by 6 bases and 3 bases, the V and J ends lie 14 bases apart. The chain is assembled from TRBV6-5 and TRBJ2-2; TRBD1 could be the D gene, as 5 bases match. Input material: peripheral blood. This receptor was taken from a woman aged 55-69 years with acute or convalescent COVID-19. The CDR3 sequence is CASRYHRSDTGELFF. The DNA reads as follows: TGTGCCAGCAGATACCACAGGTCGGACACCGGGGAGCTGTTTTTT.